Shown below are 9 T cell receptor beta chains from a single sample sequenced in a study of cytomegalovirus exposure and HLA in healthy donors. This PCR relied on a set of 60 Vbeta primers and 13 Jbeta primers. Libraries were prepared by immunoSEQ multiplex PCR; TCRdb keeps only in-frame clonotypes and omits some of them. The table records over 130,000 clones, about 80% of them present only once. The sequenced sample consisted of PBMCs. The receptors were sampled from a woman in her thirties or forties in good health and CMV-seropositive.

The chain couples TRBV28 to TRBJ2-1; 8 positions match TRBD2. Germline-derived CDR1 and CDR2 are MDHEN and SYDVKM. Trimming cost V 5 bases and J 2 bases; bases outside gene matches: 5. This CDR3 spans 15 amino acids. For the CDR3, the DNA is TGTGCCAGCAGTGTCCCCGGGAGGGCCTACAATGAGCAGTTCTTC. It specifies CASSVPGRAYNEQFF.

On this clone: A read error may produce the germline difference seen at one junction end. The chain couples TRBV18 to TRBJ2-7; TRBD1 matches at 7 bases. The germline V gene has CDR1 KGHSH and CDR2 LQKENI. CDR3 length: 13 residues. The CDR3 reads CASSQRRTGEPYF. For the CDR3, the DNA is TGTGCCAGCTCACAGAGAAGAACAGGGGAGCCGTACTTC.

The J gene is TRBJ2-2, the V gene TRBV25-1; 9 positions match TRBD1. The CDR3 contains 16 residues. The germline V gene encodes CDR1 MGHDK and CDR2 SYGVNS. J lost 3 bases, V lost 3 bases, and 5 bases had no gene match. The CDR3 coding sequence is TGTGCCAGCAGTGATATCCGGACAGGGGACACCGGGGAGCTGTTTTTT. It is translated as CASSDIRTGDTGELFF. Looking up the rest from reference TRBV25-1 and TRBJ2-2 gives the full variable domain: EADIYQTPRYLVIGTGKKITLECSQTMGHDKMYWYQQDPGMELHLIHYSYGVNSTEKGDLSSESTVSRIRTEHFPLTLESARPSHTSQYLCASSDIRTGDTGELFFGEGSRLTVL.

As to this clone: Mismatch with germline at one junction end may stem from a read error. The chain is built from TRBV7-9 and TRBJ2-2; D possibly matches TRBD1 or TRBD2 (8 bases each). This CDR3 contains 16 residues. Germline V gene data show CDR1 as SEHNR and CDR2 as FQNEAQ (reference sequence). The CDR3, as DNA: TGTTCCAGCAGCTTAGCGGGACAGGACTACACCGGGGAGCTGTTTTTT. Translated, it gives CSSSLAGQDYTGELFF. The entire variable domain, with the rest obtained from reference TRBV7-9 and TRBJ2-2, is as follows: DTGVSQNPRHKITKRGQNVTFRCDPISEHNRLYWYRQTLGQGPEFLTYFQNEAQLEKSRLLSDRFSAERPKGSFSTLEIQRTEQGDSAMYLCSSSLAGQDYTGELFFGEGSRLTVL.

The rearrangement links TRBV30 to TRBJ1-4; D is unresolved. Germline CDR1 and CDR2: GTSNPN and SVGIG (reference sequence). Between the trimmed V and J ends, which lost 2 bases and 10 bases, there was a span of 11 bases. The CDR3 contains 12 residues. CDR3 coding DNA: TGTGCCTGGAGTCTCATGGGAGGAAAACTGTTTTTT. Translating it yields CAWSLMGGKLFF.

This clone was seen more than once but under ten times. The chain links TRBV18 to TRBJ2-7; D is possibly TRBD1 (6 bases). The V and J ends lost 3 bases and 6 bases respectively, with 9 bases between them. CDR1 is KGHSH, CDR2 LQKENI, per germline. CDR3 length: 12 amino acids. CDR3 sequence reads: CASSPQGTEQYF. The DNA for the CDR3 is TGTGCCAGCTCACCTCAGGGGACCGAGCAGTACTTC.

A note on this clone: At the DNA level, this CDR3 is encoded by other sequences in the same sample as well. The gene calls are TRBV9 and TRBJ2-3; D possibly corresponds to TRBD2 (5 bases). Deletions cut 4 bases from V and 1 base from J, with 13 bases between. Germline CDR1 SGDLS, CDR2 YYNGEE. CDR3 length equals 15 residues. CDR3 coding DNA: TGTGCCAGCAGCCGGACCTCCGGGGGCACAGATACGCAGTATTTT. Translating gives CASSRTSGGTDTQYF. Full variable domain (rest looked up from reference TRBV9 and TRBJ2-3): DSGVTQTPKHLITATGQRVTLRCSPRSGDLSVYWYQQSLDQGLQFLIQYYNGEERAKGNILERFSAQQFPDLHSELNLSSLELGDSALYFCASSRTSGGTDTQYFGPGTRLTVL.

The chain is built from TRBV19 and TRBJ2-3; 8 positions agree with TRBD2. CDR1 is LNHDA and CDR2 is SQIVND in the germline V gene (reference sequence). Trimming cost V 5 bases and J 1 base; bases outside gene matches: 11. CDR3 length: 17 amino acids. This CDR3 reads CASSPLLRREGTDTQYF. The CDR3 DNA follows: TGTGCCAGTAGTCCCCTGTTGAGGCGGGAGGGCACAGATACGCAGTATTTT.

This chain links TRBV30 with TRBJ1-3, with 7 bases aligning to TRBD1. The CDR3 is made up of 16 amino acids. V was clipped by 0 bases and J by 3 bases; unmatched bases: 8. Germline V lookup: CDR1 GTSNPN, CDR2 SVGIG (reference sequence). Written as DNA, the CDR3 is TGTGCCTGGAGTGTAAAGGTCAGGGGGAGTGGAAACACCATATATTTT. Translation gives CAWSVKVRGSGNTIYF.